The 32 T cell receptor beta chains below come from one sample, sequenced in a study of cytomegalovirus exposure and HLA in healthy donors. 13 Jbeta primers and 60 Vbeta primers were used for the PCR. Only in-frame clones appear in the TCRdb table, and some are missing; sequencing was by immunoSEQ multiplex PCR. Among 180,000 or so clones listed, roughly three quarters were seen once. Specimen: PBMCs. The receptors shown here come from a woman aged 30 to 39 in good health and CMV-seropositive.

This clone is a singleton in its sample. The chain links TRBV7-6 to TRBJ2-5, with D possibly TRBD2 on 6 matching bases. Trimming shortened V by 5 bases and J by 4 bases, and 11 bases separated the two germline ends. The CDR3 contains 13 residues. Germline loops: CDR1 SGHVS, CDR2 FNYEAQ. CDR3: CASSTRGGETQYF. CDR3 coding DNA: TGTGCCAGCAGCACGAGGGGAGGAGAGACCCAGTACTTC.

The CDR3 nucleotides read TGTGCCAGCAGCTCTTACAGGGGGCAGTACGAGCAGTACTTC. Protein product: CASSSYRGQYEQYF. The chain combines TRBV11-2 with TRBJ2-7; 9 bases agree with TRBD1. The CDR3 totals 14 residues. Germline V gene sequence: CDR1 SGHAT, CDR2 FQNNGV. Trimming at V came to 4 bases and at J to 4 bases, leaving 5 bases not matched to a gene.

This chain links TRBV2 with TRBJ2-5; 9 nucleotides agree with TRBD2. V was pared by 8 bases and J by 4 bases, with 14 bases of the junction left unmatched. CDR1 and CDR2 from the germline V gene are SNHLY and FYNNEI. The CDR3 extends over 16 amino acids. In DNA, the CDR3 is TGTGCCAGCCGCCGGCCGGTAGCGGGGGAGGTAGAGACCCAGTACTTC. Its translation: CASRRPVAGEVETQYF. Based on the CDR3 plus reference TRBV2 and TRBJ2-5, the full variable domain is EPEVTQTPSHQVTQMGQEVILRCVPISNHLYFYWYRQILGQKVEFLVSFYNNEISEKSEIFDDQFSVERPDGSNFTLKIRSTKLEDSAMYFCASRRPVAGEVETQYFGPGTRLLVL.

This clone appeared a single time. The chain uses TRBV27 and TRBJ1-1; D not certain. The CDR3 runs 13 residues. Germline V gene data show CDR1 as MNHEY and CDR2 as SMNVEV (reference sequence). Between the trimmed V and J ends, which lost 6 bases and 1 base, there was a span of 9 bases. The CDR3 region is CASRAARNTEAFF. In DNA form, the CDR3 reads TGTGCCAGCAGGGCAGCGCGGAACACTGAAGCTTTCTTT.

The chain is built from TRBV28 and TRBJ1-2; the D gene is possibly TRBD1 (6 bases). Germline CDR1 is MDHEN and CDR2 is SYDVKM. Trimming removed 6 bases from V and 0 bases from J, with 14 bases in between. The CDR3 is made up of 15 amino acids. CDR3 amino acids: CASSLGGPANYGYTF. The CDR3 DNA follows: TGTGCCAGCAGCTTGGGGGGGCCCGCTAACTATGGCTACACCTTC.

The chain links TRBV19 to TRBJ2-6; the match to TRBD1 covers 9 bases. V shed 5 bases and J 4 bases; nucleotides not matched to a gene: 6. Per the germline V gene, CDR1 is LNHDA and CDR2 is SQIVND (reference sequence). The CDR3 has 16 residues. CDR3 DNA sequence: TGTGCCAGTAGTTTCCACAGGGGGCCAGGGGCCAACGTCCTGACTTTC. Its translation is CASSFHRGPGANVLTF.

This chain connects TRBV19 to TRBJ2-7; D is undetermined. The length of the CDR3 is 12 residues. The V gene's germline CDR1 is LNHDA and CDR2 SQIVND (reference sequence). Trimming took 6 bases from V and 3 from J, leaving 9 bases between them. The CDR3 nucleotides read TGTGCCAGTAGGGCGACTGGCTACGAGCAGTACTTC. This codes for CASRATGYEQYF.

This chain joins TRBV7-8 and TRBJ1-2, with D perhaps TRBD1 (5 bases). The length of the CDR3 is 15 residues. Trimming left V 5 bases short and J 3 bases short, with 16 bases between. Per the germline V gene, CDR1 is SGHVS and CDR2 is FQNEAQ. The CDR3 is CASSPGGVPHYGYTF. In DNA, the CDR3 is TGTGCCAGCAGCCCTGGGGGGGTCCCGCACTATGGCTACACCTTC.

CDR3 bases: TGTGCCAGCAGCTTAACCAGGGTGGGGCCTTCCTACGAGCAGTACTTC. Translation gives CASSLTRVGPSYEQYF. This rearrangement joins TRBV7-8 to TRBJ2-7; possible D gene TRBD1, 5 bases. V lost 2 bases and J lost 1, with 15 bases in between. The CDR3 length is 16 residues. Per germline, CDR1 SGHVS and CDR2 FQNEAQ.

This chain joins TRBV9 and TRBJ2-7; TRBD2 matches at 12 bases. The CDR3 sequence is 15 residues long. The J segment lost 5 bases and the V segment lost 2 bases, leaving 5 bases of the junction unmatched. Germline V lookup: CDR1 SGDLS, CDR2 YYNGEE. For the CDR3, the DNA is TGTGCCAGCAGCGTCACACTAGCGGGGGGTGACGAGCAGTACTTC. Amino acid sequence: CASSVTLAGGDEQYF.

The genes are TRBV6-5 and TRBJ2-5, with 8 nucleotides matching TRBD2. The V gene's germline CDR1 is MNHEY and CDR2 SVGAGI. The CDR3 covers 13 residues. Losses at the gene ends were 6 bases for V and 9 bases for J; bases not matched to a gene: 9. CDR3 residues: CASSSTSAGPQYF. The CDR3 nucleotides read TGTGCCAGCAGCTCGACTAGCGCGGGACCCCAGTACTTC.

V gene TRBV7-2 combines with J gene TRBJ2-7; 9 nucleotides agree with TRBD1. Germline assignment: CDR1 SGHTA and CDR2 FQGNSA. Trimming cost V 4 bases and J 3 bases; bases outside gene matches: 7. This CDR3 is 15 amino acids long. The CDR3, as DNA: TGTGCCAGCAGCTCTCGGACAGGGGTATACTACGAGCAGTACTTC. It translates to CASSSRTGVYYEQYF.

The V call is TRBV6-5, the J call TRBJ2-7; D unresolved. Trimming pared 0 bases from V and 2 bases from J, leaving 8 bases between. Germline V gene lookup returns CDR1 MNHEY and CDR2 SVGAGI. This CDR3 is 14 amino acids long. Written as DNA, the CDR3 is TGTGCCAGCAGTTACTCTTTTAATACCTACGAGCAGTACTTC. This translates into CASSYSFNTYEQYF.

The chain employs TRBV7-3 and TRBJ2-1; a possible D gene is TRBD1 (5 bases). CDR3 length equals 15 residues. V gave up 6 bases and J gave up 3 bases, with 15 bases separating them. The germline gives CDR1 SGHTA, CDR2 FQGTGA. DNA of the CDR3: TGTGCCAGCAGTACACAGAGACAGAGCTACAATGAGCAGTTCTTC. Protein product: CASSTQRQSYNEQFF.

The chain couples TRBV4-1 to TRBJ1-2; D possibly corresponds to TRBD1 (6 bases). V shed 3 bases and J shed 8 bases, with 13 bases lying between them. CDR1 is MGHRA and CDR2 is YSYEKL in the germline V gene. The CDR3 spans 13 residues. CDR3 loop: CASSHTGSDGYTF. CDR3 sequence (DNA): TGCGCCAGCAGCCACACAGGGTCGGACGGCTACACCTTC.

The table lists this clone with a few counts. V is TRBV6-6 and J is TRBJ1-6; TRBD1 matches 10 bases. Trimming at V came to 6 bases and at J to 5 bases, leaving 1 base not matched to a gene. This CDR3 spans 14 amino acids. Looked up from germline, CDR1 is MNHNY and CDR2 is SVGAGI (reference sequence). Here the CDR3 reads CASRGTGDNSPLHF. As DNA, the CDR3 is TGTGCCAGCAGGGGGACAGGGGATAATTCACCCCTCCACTTT.

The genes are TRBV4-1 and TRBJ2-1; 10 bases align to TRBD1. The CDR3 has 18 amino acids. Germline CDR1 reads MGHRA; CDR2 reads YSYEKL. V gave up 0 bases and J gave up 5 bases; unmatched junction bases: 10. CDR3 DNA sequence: TGCGCCAGCAGCCAAGATCACGGGGACAGGGGCCTTAACAATGAGCAGTTCTTC. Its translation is CASSQDHGDRGLNNEQFF.

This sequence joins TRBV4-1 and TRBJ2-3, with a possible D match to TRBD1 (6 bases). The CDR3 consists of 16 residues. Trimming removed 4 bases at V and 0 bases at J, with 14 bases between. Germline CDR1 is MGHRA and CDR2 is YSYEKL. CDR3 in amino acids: CASSPSWDTSTDTQYF. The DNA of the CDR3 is TGCGCCAGCAGCCCTTCCTGGGACACCAGCACAGATACGCAGTATTTT.

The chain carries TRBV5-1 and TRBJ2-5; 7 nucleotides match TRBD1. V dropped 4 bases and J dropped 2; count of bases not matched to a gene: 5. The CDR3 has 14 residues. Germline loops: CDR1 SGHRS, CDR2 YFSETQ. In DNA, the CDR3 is TGCGCCAGCAGCCCAGGACAGGCTCAAGAGACCCAGTACTTC. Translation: CASSPGQAQETQYF. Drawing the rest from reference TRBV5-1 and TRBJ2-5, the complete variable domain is KAGVTQTPRYLIKTRGQQVTLSCSPISGHRSVSWYQQTPGQGLQFLFEYFSETQRNKGNFPGRFSGRQFSNSRSEMNVSTLELGDSALYLCASSPGQAQETQYFGPGTRLLVL.

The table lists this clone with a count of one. CDR3 amino acids: CASRDSTDGYTF. Here the CDR3 DNA reads TGTGCCAGCAGAGACAGCACAGATGGCTACACCTTC. This chain uses TRBV6-5 with TRBJ1-2; a weak D match, TRBD1 (5 bases). Germline V gene sequence: CDR1 MNHEY, CDR2 SVGAGI. V dropped 6 bases and J dropped 6 bases, with 11 bases sitting between them. The CDR3 contains 12 residues.

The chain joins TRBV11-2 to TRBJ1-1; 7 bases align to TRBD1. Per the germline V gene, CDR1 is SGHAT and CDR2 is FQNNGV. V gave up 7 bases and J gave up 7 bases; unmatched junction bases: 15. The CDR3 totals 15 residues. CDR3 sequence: CASTIGGRAYDEAFF. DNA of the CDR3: TGTGCCAGCACAATAGGGGGCCGAGCTTACGATGAAGCTTTCTTT.

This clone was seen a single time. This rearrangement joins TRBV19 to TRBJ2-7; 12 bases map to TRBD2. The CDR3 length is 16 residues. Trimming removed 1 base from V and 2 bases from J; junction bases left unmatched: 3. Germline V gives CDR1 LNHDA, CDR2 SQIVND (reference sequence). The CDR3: CASSIAASGGAYEQYF. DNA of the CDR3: TGTGCCAGTAGTATAGCAGCTAGCGGGGGGGCCTACGAGCAGTACTTC.

CDR3 region: CASSIVAPGGYNSPLHF. CDR3 nucleotide sequence: TGTGCCAGTAGTATAGTGGCCCCGGGTGGCTATAATTCACCCCTCCACTTT. The chain employs TRBV19 and TRBJ1-6, with D uncertain. This CDR3 has 17 amino acids. Trimming shortened V by 1 base and J by 3 bases, and 13 bases separated the two germline ends. The germline V gene has CDR1 LNHDA and CDR2 SQIVND (reference sequence).

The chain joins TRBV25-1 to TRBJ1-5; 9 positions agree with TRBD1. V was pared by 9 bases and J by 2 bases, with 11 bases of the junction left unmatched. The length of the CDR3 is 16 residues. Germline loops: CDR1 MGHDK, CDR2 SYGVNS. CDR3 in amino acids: CAREDRGLGGNQPQHF. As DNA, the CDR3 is TGTGCCAGGGAGGACAGGGGATTAGGTGGCAATCAGCCCCAGCATTTT.

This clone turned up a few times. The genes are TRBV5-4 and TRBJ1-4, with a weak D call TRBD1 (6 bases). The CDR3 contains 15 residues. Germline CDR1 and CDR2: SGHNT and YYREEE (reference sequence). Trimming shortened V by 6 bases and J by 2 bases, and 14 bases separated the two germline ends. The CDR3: CASTRRGGTNEKLFF. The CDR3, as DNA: TGTGCCAGCACCCGACGAGGGGGTACTAATGAAAAACTGTTTTTT.

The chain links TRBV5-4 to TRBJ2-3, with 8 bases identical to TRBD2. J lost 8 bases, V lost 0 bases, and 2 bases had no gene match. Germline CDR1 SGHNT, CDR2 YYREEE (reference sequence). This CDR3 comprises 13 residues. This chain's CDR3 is CASSLAAGGTQYF. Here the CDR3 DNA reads TGTGCCAGCAGCTTGGCGGCGGGGGGTACGCAGTATTTT.

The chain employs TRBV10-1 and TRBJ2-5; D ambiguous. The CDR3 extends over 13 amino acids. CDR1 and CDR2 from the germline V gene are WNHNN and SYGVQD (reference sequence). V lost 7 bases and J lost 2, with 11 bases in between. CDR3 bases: TGCGCCAGCACCCGGGTTTGGCAAGAGACCCAGTACTTC. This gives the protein CASTRVWQETQYF.

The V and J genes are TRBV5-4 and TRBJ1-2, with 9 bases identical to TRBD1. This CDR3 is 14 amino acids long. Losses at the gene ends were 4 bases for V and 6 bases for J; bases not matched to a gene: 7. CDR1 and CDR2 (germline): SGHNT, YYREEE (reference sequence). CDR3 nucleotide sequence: TGTGCCAGCAGCCCGGGACAGGGTGTGGATGGCTACACCTTC. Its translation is CASSPGQGVDGYTF.

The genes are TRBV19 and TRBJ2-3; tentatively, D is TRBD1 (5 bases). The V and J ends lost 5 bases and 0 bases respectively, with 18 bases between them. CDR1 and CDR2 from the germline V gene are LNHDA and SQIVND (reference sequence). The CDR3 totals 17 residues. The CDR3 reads CASSLSPGRFSTDTQYF. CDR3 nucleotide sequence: TGTGCCAGTAGTCTGTCCCCAGGGCGCTTCAGCACAGATACGCAGTATTTT. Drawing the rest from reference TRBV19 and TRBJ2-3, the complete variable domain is DGGITQSPKYLFRKEGQNVTLSCEQNLNHDAMYWYRQDPGQGLRLIYYSQIVNDFQKGDIAEGYSVSREKKESFPLTVTSAQKNPTAFYLCASSLSPGRFSTDTQYFGPGTRLTVL.

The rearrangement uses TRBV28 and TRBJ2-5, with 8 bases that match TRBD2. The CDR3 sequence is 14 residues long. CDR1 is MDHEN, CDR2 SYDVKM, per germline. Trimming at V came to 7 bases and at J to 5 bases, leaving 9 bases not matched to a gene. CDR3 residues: CASNFRGGGETQYF. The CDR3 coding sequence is TGTGCCAGCAATTTCCGGGGGGGCGGGGAGACCCAGTACTTC.

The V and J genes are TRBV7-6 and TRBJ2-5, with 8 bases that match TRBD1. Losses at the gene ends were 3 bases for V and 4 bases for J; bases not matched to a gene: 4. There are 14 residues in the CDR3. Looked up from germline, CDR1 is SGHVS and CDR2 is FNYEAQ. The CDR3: CASSFGTGVETQYF. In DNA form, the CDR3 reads TGTGCCAGCAGCTTTGGGACAGGTGTAGAGACCCAGTACTTC. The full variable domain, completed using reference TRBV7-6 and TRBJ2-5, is GAGVSQSPRYKVTKRGQDVALRCDPISGHVSLYWYRQALGQGPEFLTYFNYEAQQDKSGLPNDRFSAERPEGSISTLTIQRTEQRDSAMYRCASSFGTGVETQYFGPGTRLLVL.

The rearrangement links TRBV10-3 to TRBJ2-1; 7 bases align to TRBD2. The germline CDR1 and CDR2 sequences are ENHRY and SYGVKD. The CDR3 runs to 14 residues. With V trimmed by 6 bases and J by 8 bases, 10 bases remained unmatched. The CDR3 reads CAIRGRGEVHEQFF. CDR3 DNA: TGTGCCATCAGGGGGAGGGGCGAGGTCCATGAGCAGTTCTTC.